This is a list of T cell receptor beta chains from one sample in a study of PD-1 blockade in classical Hodgkin lymphoma. Measured with immunoSEQ multiplex PCR; TCRdb has only the in-frame clones, and not every one. There are tens of thousands of clones in the sample; approximately 86% occur only once, and 15% to 20% lies in the top ten. Sequenced material: peripheral blood mononuclear cells (PBMCs), taken before the fourth cycle of nivolumab. The receptors originated from a human donor with classical Hodgkin lymphoma. Each CDR3 is given with its conserved first and last residue. The D gene is left open where the match is weak. Clone size is shown for a subset of rows, as once, few, many or a class of expanded clone.

>TRBJ2-2|TRBD1|few|TRBV6-1
CASSEGIATGAFTGELFF
TGTGCCAGCAGTGAAGGTATAGCGACAGGGGCGTTCACCGGGGAGCTGTTTTTT
>TRBJ2-3|NA|few|TRBV28
CASSPQALGDTQYF
TGTGCCAGCAGTCCTCAGGCCCTGGGGGATACGCAGTATTTT
>TRBJ2-3|TRBD1|few|TRBV5-1
CASSLVPGQGSSTDTQYF
TGCGCCAGCAGCCTCGTCCCGGGACAGGGGTCTAGCACAGATACGCAGTATTTT
>TRBJ2-3|TRBD2|NA|TRBV9
CASSVGTSGYTDTQYF
TGTGCCAGCAGCGTAGGAACTAGCGGTTACACAGATACGCAGTATTTT
>TRBJ2-3|NA|NA|TRBV10-3
CAISSGRSSTDTQYF
TGTGCCATCAGTAGCGGACGGAGCAGCACAGATACGCAGTATTTT
>TRBJ2-1|TRBD2|NA|TRBV30
CAWSDGLAGEQFF
TGTGCCTGGAGCGACGGGCTAGCGGGAGAGCAGTTCTTC
>TRBJ2-5|TRBD1|NA|TRBV19
CASSMLGGQVAPETQYF
TGTGCCAGTAGTATGCTTGGCGGACAGGTCGCTCCAGAGACCCAGTACTTC
>TRBJ2-1|TRBD2|NA|TRBV14
CASSRSLAGGPYGEQFF
TGTGCCAGCAGCCGCTCACTAGCGGGAGGGCCTTACGGTGAGCAGTTCTTC
>TRBJ1-2|TRBD1|NA|TRBV6-1
CASAGGQAVNYGYTF
TGTGCCAGTGCCGGGGGACAGGCTGTGAACTATGGCTACACCTTC
>TRBJ1-1|NA|once|TRBV5-6
CASSLDPTGTEAFF
TGTGCCAGCAGCTTGGATCCTACCGGGACTGAAGCTTTCTTT
>TRBJ2-6|TRBD2|NA|TRBV5-1
CASSKLAGGSGANVLTF
TGCGCCAGCAGCAAACTAGCGGGAGGTTCTGGGGCCAACGTCCTGACTTTC
>TRBJ2-2|TRBD2|NA|TRBV6-1
CASPPPGGSTGELFF
TGTGCCAGCCCCCCCCCGGGAGGGAGCACCGGGGAGCTGTTTTTT